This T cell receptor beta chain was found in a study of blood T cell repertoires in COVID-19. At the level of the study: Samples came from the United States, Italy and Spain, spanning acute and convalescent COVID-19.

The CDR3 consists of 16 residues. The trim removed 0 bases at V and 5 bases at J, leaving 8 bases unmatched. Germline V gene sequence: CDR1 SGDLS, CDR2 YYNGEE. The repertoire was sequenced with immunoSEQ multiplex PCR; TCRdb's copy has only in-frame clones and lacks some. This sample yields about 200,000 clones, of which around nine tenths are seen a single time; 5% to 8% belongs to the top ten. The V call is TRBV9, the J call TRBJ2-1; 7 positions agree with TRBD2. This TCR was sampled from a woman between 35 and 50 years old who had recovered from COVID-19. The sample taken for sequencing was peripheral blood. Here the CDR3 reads CASSVVSWEGNNEQFF. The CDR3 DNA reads TGTGCCAGCAGCGTAGTCTCGTGGGAGGGGAACAATGAGCAGTTCTTC.